This passage covers 21 T cell receptor beta chains from one sample sequenced in a study of blood T cell repertoires in COVID-19. This table comes from immunoSEQ multiplex PCR, and its TCRdb copy is limited to in-frame clones, with some not included. The sample records 120,000 to 150,000 clones, around 80% being singletons. The material sequenced was peripheral blood. These receptors all come from a man in his sixties with acute or convalescent COVID-19.

This clone was counted between two and nine times. The chain recombines TRBV29-1 with TRBJ2-6; D is unresolved. V was clipped by 6 bases and J by 1 base, with 13 bases between them. The CDR3 totals 15 residues. Germline V gene data show CDR1 as SQVTM and CDR2 as ANQGSEA. The CDR3 is CSVAFDSSGANVLTF. The CDR3 region has the DNA TGCAGCGTCGCCTTTGACTCTTCTGGGGCCAACGTCCTGACTTTC.

The chain combines TRBV7-9 with TRBJ2-2; TRBD2 is a possible D gene (5 bases). CDR3 length equals 15 residues. The germline V gene encodes CDR1 SEHNR and CDR2 FQNEAQ (reference sequence). Deletions cut 3 bases from V and 9 bases from J, with 17 bases between. CDR3 protein: CASSLAGIPTRELFF. CDR3 coding DNA: TGTGCCAGCAGCTTGGCCGGGATCCCGACCCGGGAGCTGTTTTTT. Complete variable domain (other parts from reference TRBV7-9 and TRBJ2-2): DTGVSQNPRHKITKRGQNVTFRCDPISEHNRLYWYRQTLGQGPEFLTYFQNEAQLEKSRLLSDRFSAERPKGSFSTLEIQRTEQGDSAMYLCASSLAGIPTRELFFGEGSRLTVL.

The chain has TRBV12-3 or TRBV12-4 and TRBJ2-5, with D perhaps matching TRBD1 (5 bases). Trimming shortened V by 3 bases and J by 4 bases, and 9 bases separated the two germline ends. The CDR3 is 13 residues long. Here the CDR3 reads CASSLRQGETQYF. The DNA of the CDR3 is TGTGCCAGCAGTTTGCGGCAGGGAGAGACCCAGTACTTC.

The genes are TRBV4-1 and TRBJ1-4; 7 nucleotides line up with TRBD1. The CDR3 is 16 amino acids. The V gene's germline CDR1 is MGHRA and CDR2 YSYEKL. With 1 base clipped from V and 5 bases from J, the junction kept 7 bases outside the gene matches. The CDR3 loop reads CASSQGRDSRNEKLFF. In DNA form, the CDR3 reads TGCGCCAGCAGCCAAGGAAGGGACAGTCGAAATGAAAAACTGTTTTTT.

This clone was seen a single time. The CDR3 loop reads CASSLIGNTIYF. For the CDR3, the DNA is TGTGCCAGCAGCCTTATCGGAAACACCATATATTTT. V and J are TRBV7-9 and TRBJ1-3; D is ambiguous. Looked up from germline, CDR1 is SEHNR and CDR2 is FQNEAQ (reference sequence). The CDR3 spans 12 residues. Trimming shortened V by 5 bases and J by 4 bases, and 6 bases separated the two germline ends.

A single count supports this clone. The V gene is TRBV5-4, the J gene TRBJ2-1, with TRBD2 matching over 10 bases. Trimming at V came to 5 bases and at J to 5 bases, leaving 10 bases not matched to a gene. Germline CDR1 is SGHNT and CDR2 is YYREEE (reference sequence). The CDR3 has 16 amino acids. The CDR3 is CASRTGGAGGDNEQFF. DNA for the CDR3: TGTGCCAGCAGGACTGGCGGAGCGGGAGGGGACAATGAGCAGTTCTTC. The variable domain in full, with the rest retrieved from reference TRBV5-4 and TRBJ2-1, is ETGVTQSPTHLIKTRGQQVTLRCSSQSGHNTVSWYQQALGQGPQFIFQYYREEENGRGNFPPRFSGLQFPNYSSELNVNALELDDSALYLCASRTGGAGGDNEQFFGPGTRLTVL.

This clone was detected only once. This chain joins TRBV7-2 and TRBJ1-5; TRBD1 matches at 7 bases. The germline V gene encodes CDR1 SGHTA and CDR2 FQGNSA. Losses at the gene ends were 5 bases for V and 4 bases for J; bases not matched to a gene: 8. This CDR3 spans 15 amino acids. DNA of the CDR3: TGTGCCAGCAGCCCACAAGGGACAGCAAATCAGCCCCAGCATTTT. Translation: CASSPQGTANQPQHF.

J is TRBJ2-7 and V is TRBV30; 8 bases are a match to TRBD2. CDR1 and CDR2 (germline): GTSNPN, SVGIG (reference sequence). V lost 5 bases to trimming and J lost 1 base; unmatched junction nucleotides: 13. CDR3 length equals 16 residues. The DNA of the CDR3 is TGTGCCTGGGGTGACCCACCGACTAGCGCGTCCTACGAGCAGTACTTC. Amino acids: CAWGDPPTSASYEQYF.

The rearrangement joins TRBV7-2 to TRBJ2-7; 7 nucleotides line up with TRBD1. The V gene end was trimmed by 0 bases and the J gene end by 2 bases; junction bases not matched to a gene: 10. The CDR3 totals 17 residues. CDR1 SGHTA and CDR2 FQGNSA come from the germline V gene. CDR3 DNA sequence: TGTGCCAGCAGCTTAGCGCTAACAGGGCAGGGGGCCTACGAGCAGTACTTC. It encodes CASSLALTGQGAYEQYF.

The genes are TRBV30 and TRBJ2-1, with D possibly being TRBD2 (6 bases). Trimming took 8 bases from V and 2 from J, leaving 16 bases between them. Germline CDR1 GTSNPN, CDR2 SVGIG (reference sequence). CDR3 length: 14 residues. CDR3 bases: TGTGCCGTAACTCCTAGCGTCGCCTACAATGAGCAGTTCTTC. This codes for CAVTPSVAYNEQFF.

This rearrangement joins TRBV12-3 or TRBV12-4 to TRBJ2-7, with D perhaps matching TRBD1 (6 bases). Between the trimmed V and J ends, which lost 5 bases and 6 bases, there was a span of 14 bases. The CDR3 extends over 13 amino acids. Written as DNA, the CDR3 is TGTGCCAGCAGTCAGGGACAAAGGGGCGAGCAGTACTTC. It yields the protein CASSQGQRGEQYF.

V gene TRBV24-1 combines with J gene TRBJ2-5, with unresolved D. The CDR3 covers 13 residues. Germline V gene sequence: CDR1 KGHDR, CDR2 SFDVKD. Trimming shortened V by 4 bases and J by 1 base, and 6 bases separated the two germline ends. CDR3 coding DNA: TGTGCCACCAGTGACCAGGCCCAAGAGACCCAGTACTTC. Its protein is CATSDQAQETQYF.

The rearrangement uses TRBV5-6 and TRBJ1-5, with TRBD1 matching over 12 bases. The V gene's germline CDR1 is SGHDT and CDR2 YYEEEE. This CDR3 has 17 residues. After removal of 0 bases from V and 1 base from J, the junction contained 2 bases not matched to a gene. CDR3 coding DNA: TGTGCCAGCAGCTTGGGGGGACAGGGGGCGAGCAATCAGCCCCAGCATTTT. As protein: CASSLGGQGASNQPQHF.

This clone was detected a few times. The chain carries TRBV10-2 and TRBJ2-2; D call uncertain. This CDR3 contains 15 residues. Trimming took 2 bases from V and 4 from J, leaving 11 bases between them. The germline gives CDR1 WSHSY, CDR2 SAAADI. CDR3 nucleotides: TGCGCCAGCAGTGAGCTGAGGATAAGCACCGGGGAGCTGTTTTTT. Protein sequence: CASSELRISTGELFF.

The rearrangement links TRBV2 to TRBJ1-4, with 9 bases lining up with TRBD1. The germline gives CDR1 SNHLY, CDR2 FYNNEI. The V segment lost 6 bases and the J segment 5 bases; nucleotides outside the gene matches: 4. The CDR3 is 14 residues long. This CDR3 is CASSGQGRNEKLFF. CDR3 nucleotide sequence: TGTGCCAGCAGCGGACAGGGGAGGAATGAAAAACTGTTTTTT.

This rearrangement joins TRBV18 to TRBJ1-2, with 8 bases lining up with TRBD1. The V segment lost 3 bases and the J segment 4 bases; nucleotides outside the gene matches: 7. Germline loops: CDR1 KGHSH, CDR2 LQKENI. CDR3 length: 15 residues. The CDR3 nucleotides are TGTGCCAGCTCACCTTTAGGACAGGGCGGCTATGGCTACACCTTC. Translating gives CASSPLGQGGYGYTF.

The rearrangement uses TRBV19 and TRBJ2-1, with D possibly matching TRBD2 (5 bases). There are 13 residues in the CDR3. The germline V gene has CDR1 LNHDA and CDR2 SQIVND (reference sequence). The germline V and J ends were trimmed by 1 base and 8 bases, with 9 bases remaining between them. The CDR3 spells CASSIGRLDEQFF. The CDR3 DNA sequence: TGTGCCAGTAGTATAGGGAGGTTGGATGAGCAGTTCTTC.

The rearrangement uses TRBV5-4 and TRBJ1-6, with D unclear. With 1 base removed from V and 7 bases from J, the gap between germline ends came to 12 bases. The CDR3 contains 15 residues. Germline CDR1 reads SGHNT; CDR2 reads YYREEE (reference sequence). In nucleotides, the CDR3 is TGTGCCAGCAGCTTGCGAGAGGCGTGGAATTCACCCCTCCACTTT. It encodes CASSLREAWNSPLHF.

The chain links TRBV7-9 to TRBJ2-2, with D tentatively TRBD2 (5 bases). The germline CDR1 and CDR2 sequences are SEHNR and FQNEAQ (reference sequence). The CDR3 extends over 14 amino acids. V dropped 10 bases and J dropped 4 bases, with 16 bases sitting between them. The CDR3 DNA reads TGTGCCAACAACCCCACGGGATTCACCGGGGAGCTGTTTTTT. Encoded protein: CANNPTGFTGELFF. Complete variable domain (other parts from reference TRBV7-9 and TRBJ2-2): DTGVSQNPRHKITKRGQNVTFRCDPISEHNRLYWYRQTLGQGPEFLTYFQNEAQLEKSRLLSDRFSAERPKGSFSTLEIQRTEQGDSAMYLCANNPTGFTGELFFGEGSRLTVL.

The CDR3 is CASSIMGASAGNEQFF. CDR3 nucleotides: TGTGCCAGTAGTATTATGGGCGCTTCTGCCGGAAATGAGCAGTTCTTC. V usage is TRBV19 and J usage is TRBJ2-1, with D uncertain. The CDR3 has 16 amino acids. Germline values: CDR1 LNHDA, CDR2 SQIVND (reference sequence). Trimming stripped 3 bases from V and 7 bases from J, with 19 bases between.

The chain uses TRBV30 and TRBJ2-1; perhaps TRBD2 as D (5 bases). Germline CDR1 and CDR2: GTSNPN and SVGIG (reference sequence). The ends were cut back, 1 base at V and 5 bases at J, with 15 bases in the middle. The CDR3 totals 15 residues. CDR3 DNA sequence: TGTGCCTGGAGTGCCGCCCTCGGGATAAACAATGAGCAGTTCTTC. It yields the protein CAWSAALGINNEQFF.